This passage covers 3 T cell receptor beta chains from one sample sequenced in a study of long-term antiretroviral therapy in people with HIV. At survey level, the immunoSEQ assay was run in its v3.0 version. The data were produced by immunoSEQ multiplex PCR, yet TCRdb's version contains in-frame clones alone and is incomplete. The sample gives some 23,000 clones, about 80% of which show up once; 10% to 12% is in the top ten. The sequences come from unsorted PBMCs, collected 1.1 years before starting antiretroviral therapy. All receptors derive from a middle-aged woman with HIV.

The CDR3, as DNA: TGTGCCAGCAGTTACACGGCCGGGACGGAATATGGCTACACCTTC. Translated, it gives CASSYTAGTEYGYTF. This chain links TRBV6-5 with TRBJ1-2, with D maybe TRBD1 (5 bases). Deletions cut 2 bases from V and 5 bases from J, with 15 bases between. The CDR3 sequence is 15 residues long. The germline V gene has CDR1 MNHEY and CDR2 SVGAGI.

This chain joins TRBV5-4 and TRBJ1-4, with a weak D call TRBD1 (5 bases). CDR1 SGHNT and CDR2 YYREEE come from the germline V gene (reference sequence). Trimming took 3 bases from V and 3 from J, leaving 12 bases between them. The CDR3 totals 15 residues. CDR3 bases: TGTGCCAGCAGCTCCTATCGGGGGTCTAATGAAAAACTGTTTTTT. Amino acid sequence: CASSSYRGSNEKLFF.

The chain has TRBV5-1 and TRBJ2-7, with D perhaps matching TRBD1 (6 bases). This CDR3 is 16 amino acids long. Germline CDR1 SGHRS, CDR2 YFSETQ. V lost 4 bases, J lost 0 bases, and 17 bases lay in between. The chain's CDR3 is CASSDSLTGVSYEQYF. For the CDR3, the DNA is TGCGCCAGCAGCGACAGCCTGACAGGCGTCTCCTACGAGCAGTACTTC.